The clone carrying this T cell receptor (beta chain) showed up many times. Its specificity is not known. One entry per CDR3 protein, called by TCRdb with MiXCR from the multiplex PCR reads. Of 270,000 or so distinct CDR3 sequences in the sample, 30% were seen once. Trimming took off 5 bases at V and 5 bases at J, with 16 bases between the two ends. Germline V gene lookup returns CDR1 SGHTA and CDR2 FQGNSA. This CDR3 has 15 amino acids. This specimen comes from a study of breast tumors, draining lymph nodes, adjacent tissues. Breast cancer patients provided tissue from their axillary draining lymph nodes. Study results and caveats: Luminal-like breast cancer showed significantly higher tumor–nontumor repertoire similarity than basal-like. The lymph node origin of tumor T cells was framed as consistent with a hypothesis, not demonstrated. Tumor TCR diversity was below lymph nodes but above nontumor tissue.

The sample comprised axillary lymph node tissue. The receptor's source is a female donor with breast cancer. Some clones in this sample may be carry-over from other donors' samples. The V call is TRBV7-2, the J call TRBJ1-3, with D unresolved. This chain's CDR3 is CASSVSSGGRNTIYF. The CDR3 region has the DNA TGTGCCAGCAGCGTCTCGTCGGGAGGTCGAAACACCATATATTTT.